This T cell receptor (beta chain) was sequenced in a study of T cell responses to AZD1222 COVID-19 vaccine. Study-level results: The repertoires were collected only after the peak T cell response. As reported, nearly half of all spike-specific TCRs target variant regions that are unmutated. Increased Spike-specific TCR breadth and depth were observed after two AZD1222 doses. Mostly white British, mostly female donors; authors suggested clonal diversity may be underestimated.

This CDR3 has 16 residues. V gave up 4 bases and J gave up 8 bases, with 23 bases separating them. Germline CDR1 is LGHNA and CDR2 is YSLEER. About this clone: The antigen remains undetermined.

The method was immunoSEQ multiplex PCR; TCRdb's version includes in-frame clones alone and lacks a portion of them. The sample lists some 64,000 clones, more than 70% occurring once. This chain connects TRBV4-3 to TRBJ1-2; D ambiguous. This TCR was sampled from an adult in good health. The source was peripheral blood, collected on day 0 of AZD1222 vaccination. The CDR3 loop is CASSPARKGSARGYTF. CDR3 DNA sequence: TGCGCCAGCAGCCCCGCACGGAAGGGTTCTGCTAGAGGCTACACCTTC.